This TCR beta chain was found in a study of shared clonotypes between healthy human individuals. Study as a whole: Donor ages ranged 18 to 49 years: a couple of women, a few men. Points from the study as a whole: The four-donor shared clonotypes exceeded non-shared clonotypes in generation probability, with non-shared ones scoring lower.

Trimming left V 3 bases short and J 6 bases short, with 16 bases between. The CDR3 is 14 amino acids. Germline V gene lookup returns CDR1 SQVTM and CDR2 ANQGSEA. Deep was the level at which the assay was run. Sequencing was performed with immunoSEQ multiplex PCR; in TCRdb, only in-frame clones are kept and a portion is missing. The data show approximately 2,300,000 clones, around 90% seen once. All of the donors resided in Nashville, Tennessee, and each was a Caucasian adult. A word on this clone: Its antigen is as yet unknown.

The chain carries TRBV29-1 and TRBJ2-3, with D tentatively TRBD2 (6 bases). The sample was naive CD4+ T cells from PBMCs. The sample's subset: CD45RA+ positively selected. The sequence was collected from a man younger than 35 in good health. Some clones in this sample may be carry-over from other donors' samples. The chain's CDR3 is CSVDWGRPADTQYF. The CDR3 DNA reads TGCAGCGTTGATTGGGGGAGGCCGGCCGATACGCAGTATTTT.